The 8 T cell receptor beta chains below were found in one sample sequenced in a study of early T cells in non-severe SARS-CoV-2 infection. Using its own MiXCR run on the 5' RACE reads, TCRdb lists one record per CDR3 protein. The sample has 60,000 to 65,000 distinct CDR3 sequences, approximately 9.2% seen once. This sample comprised whole blood, obtained at baseline. These receptor sequences come from an adult who was a healthcare worker with PCR-confirmed SARS-CoV-2 infection or an uninfected control (not recorded which).

This clonotype was recorded a few times. The chain recombines TRBV7-9 with TRBJ1-6; D is uncertain. This CDR3 region has 13 residues. Per germline, CDR1 SEHNR and CDR2 FQNEAQ (reference sequence). The V gene lost 7 bases and the J gene lost 8 bases, with 12 bases spanning the gap. The chain's CDR3 is CASTPKRDSPLHF. The CDR3 DNA sequence: TGTGCCAGCACCCCCAAGCGGGATTCACCCCTCCACTTT.

This clonotype was seen many times. The J gene is TRBJ2-1, the V gene TRBV11-2; a weak D match, TRBD2 (6 bases). The CDR3 consists of 14 residues. V shed 4 bases and J shed 7 bases, with 14 bases lying between them. Germline lookup yields CDR1 SGHAT and CDR2 FQNNGV. The CDR3 region has the DNA TGTGCCAGCAGCTCACTAATTCGGGAGAATGAGCAGTTCTTC. Encoded protein: CASSSLIRENEQFF.

This clonotype was detected only a few times. The V gene is TRBV20-1, the J gene TRBJ2-7; no clear D gene. Germline values: CDR1 DFQATT, CDR2 SNEGSKA (reference sequence). The V gene lost 5 bases and the J gene lost 5 bases, with 7 bases spanning the gap. The CDR3 loop spans 10 amino acids. The CDR3 DNA reads TGCAGTGCTGCCATAGACGAGCAGTACTTC. This sequence encodes CSAAIDEQYF.

This clonotype has a count of ten or more. This chain links TRBV27 with TRBJ2-7; TRBD1 matches at 7 bases. The CDR3 has 14 amino acids. CDR1 is MNHEY and CDR2 is SMNVEV in the germline V gene (reference sequence). V lost 6 bases and J lost 3; bases outside the gene matches: 8. The DNA of the CDR3 is TGTGCCAGCAGCCCTCGACAGGGTTTCTACGAGCAGTACTTC. It codes for CASSPRQGFYEQYF.

J is TRBJ2-3 and V is TRBV11-3; D is perhaps TRBD1 (6 bases). Germline CDR1 reads SGHNT; CDR2 reads YENEEA. Trimming took off 2 bases at V and 2 bases at J, with 11 bases between the two ends. The CDR3 has 15 amino acids. CDR3 DNA sequence: TGTGCCAGCAGCTTATCAGGGGCTTACACAGATACGCAGTATTTT. Translation: CASSLSGAYTDTQYF.

This clonotype occurred many times. The chain combines TRBV14 with TRBJ2-5; no reliable D call. Deletions cut 8 bases from V and 7 bases from J, with 8 bases between. The CDR3 contains 10 residues. CDR1 and CDR2 (germline): SGHDN, FVKESK. The CDR3 bases are TGTGCCAGCGGCAGAGGGACCCAGTACTTC. It encodes CASGRGTQYF.

V and J are TRBV18 and TRBJ2-1; 8 bases line up with TRBD2. V dropped 4 bases and J dropped 2; count of bases not matched to a gene: 1. Germline-derived CDR1 and CDR2 are KGHSH and LQKENI. The CDR3 spans 14 residues. The CDR3 spells CASSLREAYNEQFF. As DNA, the CDR3 is TGTGCCAGCTCACTGCGGGAGGCCTACAATGAGCAGTTCTTC.

Ten or more counts support this clonotype. The chain uses TRBV29-1 and TRBJ1-4; unclear D gene. V was clipped by 7 bases and J by 5 bases, with 8 bases between them. The germline V gene has CDR1 SQVTM and CDR2 ANQGSEA. CDR3 length: 11 amino acids. CDR3 in DNA: TGCAGCGCCCTTGGGAATGAAAAACTGTTTTTT. This sequence encodes CSALGNEKLFF.